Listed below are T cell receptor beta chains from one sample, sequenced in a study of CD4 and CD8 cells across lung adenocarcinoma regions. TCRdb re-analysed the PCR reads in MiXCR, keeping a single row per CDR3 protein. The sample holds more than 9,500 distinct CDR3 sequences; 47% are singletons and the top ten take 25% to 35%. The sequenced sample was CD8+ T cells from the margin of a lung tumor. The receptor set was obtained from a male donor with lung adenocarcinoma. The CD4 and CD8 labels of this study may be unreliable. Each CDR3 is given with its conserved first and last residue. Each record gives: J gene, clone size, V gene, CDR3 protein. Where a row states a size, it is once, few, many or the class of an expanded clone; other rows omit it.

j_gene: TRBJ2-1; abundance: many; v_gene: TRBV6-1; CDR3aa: CASFRGLAGDYEQFF
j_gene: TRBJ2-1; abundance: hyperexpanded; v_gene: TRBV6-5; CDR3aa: CASGGTGPWNEQFF
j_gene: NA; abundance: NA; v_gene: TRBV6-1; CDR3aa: CASSEGRGAKDTQYF
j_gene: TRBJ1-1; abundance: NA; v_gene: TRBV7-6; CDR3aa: CASSLSGQINTEAFF
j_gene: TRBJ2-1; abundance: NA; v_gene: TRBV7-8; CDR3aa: CASQAGGRRNEQFF
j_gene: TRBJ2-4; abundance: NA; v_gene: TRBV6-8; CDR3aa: CGGRAVWATDTQYF
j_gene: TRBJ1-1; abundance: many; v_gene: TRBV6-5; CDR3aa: CASSYDPNTEAFF
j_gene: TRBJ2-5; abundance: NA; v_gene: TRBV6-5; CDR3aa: CASSSGTCGETQYF
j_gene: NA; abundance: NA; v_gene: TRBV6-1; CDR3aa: CASSGSDSSYEQYF
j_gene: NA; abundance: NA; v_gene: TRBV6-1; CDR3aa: CASTGIGVGSGANVQYF
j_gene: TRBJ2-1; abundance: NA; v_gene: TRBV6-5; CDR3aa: CAPRDYEQFF
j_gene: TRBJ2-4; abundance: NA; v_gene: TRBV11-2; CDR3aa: CASSLESGLRAKNTQYF
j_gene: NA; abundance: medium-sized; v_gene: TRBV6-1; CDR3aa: CASSGLAGVHEQYF
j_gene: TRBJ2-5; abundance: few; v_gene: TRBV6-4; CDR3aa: CASSEGSGGYNEQYF
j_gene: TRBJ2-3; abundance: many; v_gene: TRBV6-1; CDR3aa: CASSEGQDFSTDTQYF
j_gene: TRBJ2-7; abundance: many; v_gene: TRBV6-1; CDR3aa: CASSEPGGLAGGKPPEQYF
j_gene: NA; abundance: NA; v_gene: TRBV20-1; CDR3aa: CSARPSGGQTTDTQYF
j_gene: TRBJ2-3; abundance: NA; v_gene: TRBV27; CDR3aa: CASSAGLAGGGTETQYF
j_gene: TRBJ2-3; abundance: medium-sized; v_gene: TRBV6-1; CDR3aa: CASRRTSGNTDTQYF
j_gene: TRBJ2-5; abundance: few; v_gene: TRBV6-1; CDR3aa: CASLDRGGEQETQYF
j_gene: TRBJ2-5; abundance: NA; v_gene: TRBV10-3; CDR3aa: CGAGYWGRVKETQYF
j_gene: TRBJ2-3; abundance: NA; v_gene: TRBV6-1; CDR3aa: CASRLGLEGASSNEQFF
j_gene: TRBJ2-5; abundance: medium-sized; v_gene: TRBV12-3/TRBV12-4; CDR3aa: CASSLAPSGQETQYF
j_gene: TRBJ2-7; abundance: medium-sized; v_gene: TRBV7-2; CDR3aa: CASSLAKTGFEQYF
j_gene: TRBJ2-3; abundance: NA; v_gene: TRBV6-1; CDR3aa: CASSLARGQCATDTQYF
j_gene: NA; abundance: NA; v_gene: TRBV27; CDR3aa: CASGGRGAGGKDTQYF
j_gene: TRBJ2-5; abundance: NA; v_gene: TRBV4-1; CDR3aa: CASSQDLLVANKAQYF
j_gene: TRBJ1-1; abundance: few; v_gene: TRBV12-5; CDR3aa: CASGLFPGPSYAFF
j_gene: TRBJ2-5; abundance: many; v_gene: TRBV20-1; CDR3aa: CSAPGTEPSQGETQYF
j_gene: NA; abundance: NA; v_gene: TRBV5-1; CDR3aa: CASSLYGTRVNEQYF
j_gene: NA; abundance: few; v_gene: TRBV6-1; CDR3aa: CASSPPGRDYEQYF
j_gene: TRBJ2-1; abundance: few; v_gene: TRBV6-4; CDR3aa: CASSEGSGGYNEQFF